The source of this T cell receptor beta chain is a study of metastatic and nonmetastatic thyroid tumors. Study background: Comparison of repertoires was carried out across blood and tumor or nodule tissue from malignant and benign thyroid patients. Study-level results: Reports indicated that malignant thyroid tumors showed significantly higher TCR beta diversity than benign nodules did, in blood and tumor.

Authors' processing steps: It was from CDR3 differences across clinicopathological groups that a distant-metastasis classifier for papillary thyroid cancer was built. TCRdb reprocessed the PCR reads via MiXCR. The V and J calls follow TCRdb's processing rather than the paper's. The sample lists approximately 6,300 clones, 30% to 35% occurring once. Trimming cost V 0 bases and J 7 bases; bases outside gene matches: 10. CDR1 is MNHEY and CDR2 is SVGAGI in the germline V gene. This CDR3 has 17 amino acids. There are a few counts of this clone. The antigen is not known. Prior to thyroid surgery, none of the patients had received any treatment.

The rearrangement joins TRBV6-5 to TRBJ1-5; 9 positions match TRBD1. The receptor was isolated from a male donor with papillary thyroid cancer or a benign thyroid nodule (not recorded which). Some clones in this sample may be carry-over from other donors' samples. Input material: adjacent normal tissue. The DNA for the CDR3 is TGTGCCAGCAGTTACTCGTGGGACAGGGTGTCCCGGCAGCCCCAGCATTTT. This codes for CASSYSWDRVSRQPQHF.